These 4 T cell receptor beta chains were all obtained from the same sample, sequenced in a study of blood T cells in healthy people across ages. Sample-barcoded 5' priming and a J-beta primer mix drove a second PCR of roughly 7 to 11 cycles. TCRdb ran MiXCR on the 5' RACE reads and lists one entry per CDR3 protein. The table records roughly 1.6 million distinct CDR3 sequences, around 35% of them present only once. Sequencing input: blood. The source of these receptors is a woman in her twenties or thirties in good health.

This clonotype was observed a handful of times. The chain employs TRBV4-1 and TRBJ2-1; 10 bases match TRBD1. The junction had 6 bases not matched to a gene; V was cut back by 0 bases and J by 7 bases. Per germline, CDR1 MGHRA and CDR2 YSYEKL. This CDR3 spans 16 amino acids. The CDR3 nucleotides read TGCGCCAGCAGCCAAGATCCGGGGGACAGGGGTAATGAGCAGTTCTTC. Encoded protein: CASSQDPGDRGNEQFF.

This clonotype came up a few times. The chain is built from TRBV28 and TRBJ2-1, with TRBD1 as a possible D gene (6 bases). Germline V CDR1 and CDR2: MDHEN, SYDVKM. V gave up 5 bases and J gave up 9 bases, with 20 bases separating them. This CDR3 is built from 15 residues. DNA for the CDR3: TGTGCCAGCAGTCAACCCCTCAGGGGCGAGGGTGAGCAGTTCTTC. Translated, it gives CASSQPLRGEGEQFF.

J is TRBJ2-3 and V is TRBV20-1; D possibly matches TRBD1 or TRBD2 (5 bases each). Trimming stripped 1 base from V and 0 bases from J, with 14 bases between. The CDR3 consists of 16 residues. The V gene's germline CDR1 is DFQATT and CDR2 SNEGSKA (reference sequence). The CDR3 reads CSARVGTGRSTDTQYF. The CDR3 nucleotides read TGCAGTGCTAGAGTGGGGACGGGCCGAAGCACAGATACGCAGTATTTT.

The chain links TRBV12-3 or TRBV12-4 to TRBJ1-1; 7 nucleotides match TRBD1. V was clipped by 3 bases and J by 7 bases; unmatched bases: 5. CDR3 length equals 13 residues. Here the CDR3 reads CASSLTGQSEAFF. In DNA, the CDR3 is TGTGCCAGCAGTTTGACGGGACAGAGTGAAGCTTTCTTT.